This TCR beta chain was sequenced for a study of response to subunit inactivated influenza vaccine. Each CDR3 protein is one row after TCRdb ran MiXCR on the RT-PCR reads. Here the sample spans 530,000 or so distinct CDR3 sequences, approximately 14% being singletons. The ends lost 1 base at V and 2 bases at J; junction bases unmatched: 6. Germline CDR1 reads SEHNR; CDR2 reads FQNEAQ (reference sequence). The CDR3 spans 17 residues. Findings and limits, study-wide: There was a suggestion from the authors that each seasonal influenza vaccination recruits few new T cells.

In the case of this clonotype: No antigen is known for it.

This specimen consisted of PBMCs from blood, obtained roughly 12 days after vaccination. V and J are TRBV7-9 and TRBJ1-5; TRBD1 matches 9 bases. The receptor's source is a man aged 45-65 years who received an inactivated influenza vaccine. CDR3 loop: CASSLVSGTGRNQPQHF. In DNA, the CDR3 is TGTGCCAGCAGCTTAGTCTCCGGGACAGGGCGCAATCAGCCCCAGCATTTT.